Following are 8 T cell receptor beta chains from one sample sequenced in a study of blood T cell repertoires in COVID-19. Measured with immunoSEQ multiplex PCR; TCRdb has only the in-frame clones, and not every one. The profile covers around 250,000 clones, with 80% to 90% appearing a single time and 2.2% taken by the ten largest. Sequencing used peripheral blood. These TCRs come from a man aged 25 to 40 who had recovered from COVID-19.

This chain connects TRBV7-6 to TRBJ2-5, with 7 nucleotides matching TRBD1. Germline V gene data show CDR1 as SGHVS and CDR2 as FNYEAQ. The CDR3 contains 12 residues. V lost 8 bases to trimming and J lost 2 bases; unmatched junction nucleotides: 2. CDR3 in amino acids: CASGQDQETQYF. The CDR3 DNA reads as TGTGCCAGCGGACAGGATCAAGAGACCCAGTACTTC.

This rearrangement joins TRBV7-2 to TRBJ1-1; perhaps TRBD1 as D (5 bases). The CDR3 runs 14 residues. V was shortened by 2 bases and J by 10 bases, with 17 bases between the two germline ends. The germline CDR1 and CDR2 sequences are SGHTA and FQGNSA. This chain's CDR3 is CASSLWGRERGAFF. The CDR3 bases are TGTGCCAGCAGCTTATGGGGTCGCGAAAGGGGAGCTTTCTTT.

The chain employs TRBV6-5 and TRBJ2-1, with a tentative D call TRBD1 (6 bases). The germline V gene has CDR1 MNHEY and CDR2 SVGAGI. This CDR3 has 15 amino acids. The V and J ends lost 6 bases and 6 bases respectively, with 18 bases between them. The CDR3 DNA follows: TGTGCCAGCAGACCTACATGGGGGCGGCTCAATGAGCAGTTCTTC. As protein: CASRPTWGRLNEQFF.

This sequence joins TRBV7-6 and TRBJ2-1; possible D gene TRBD1, 5 bases. CDR3 size: 19 residues. V lost 0 bases, J lost 7 bases, and 25 bases lay in between. Germline V lookup: CDR1 SGHVS, CDR2 FNYEAQ. This chain's CDR3 is CASSLAVRTRGTPGNEQFF. The CDR3 DNA is TGTGCCAGCAGCTTAGCGGTTAGGACACGAGGTACCCCTGGAAATGAGCAGTTCTTC. Full variable domain (outside the CDR3, taken from reference TRBV7-6 and TRBJ2-1): GAGVSQSPRYKVTKRGQDVALRCDPISGHVSLYWYRQALGQGPEFLTYFNYEAQQDKSGLPNDRFSAERPEGSISTLTIQRTEQRDSAMYRCASSLAVRTRGTPGNEQFFGPGTRLTVL.

This clone was picked up many times. The chain has TRBV27 and TRBJ2-7; the match to TRBD1 covers 7 bases. With V trimmed by 6 bases and J by 7 bases, 12 bases remained unmatched. The CDR3 has 14 amino acids. CDR1 and CDR2 from the germline V gene are MNHEY and SMNVEV (reference sequence). CDR3 bases: TGTGCCAGCAGGCCCAGGGGGTCCCGGAGAGAGCAGTACTTC. Amino acids: CASRPRGSRREQYF.

This clone was recorded only once. The V and J genes are TRBV27 and TRBJ2-7; possible D gene TRBD2, 5 bases. The CDR3 is 13 residues long. From germline, CDR1 is MNHEY and CDR2 SMNVEV (reference sequence). The germline V and J ends were trimmed by 3 bases and 3 bases, with 9 bases remaining between them. For the CDR3, the DNA is TGTGCCAGCAGTTTCGGGATGGACTACGAGCAGTACTTC. Translating gives CASSFGMDYEQYF.

The CDR3 sequence is CASSYSMRGNGELFF. CDR3 in DNA: TGTGCCAGCAGTTACTCAATGCGGGGAAATGGGGAGCTGTTTTTT. This chain uses TRBV6-5 with TRBJ2-2; tentative D call: TRBD2 (6 bases). The CDR3 runs 15 residues. Per germline, CDR1 MNHEY and CDR2 SVGAGI. V was clipped by 0 bases and J by 8 bases, with 13 bases between them.

In this sample, this clone turned up once. The chain recombines TRBV24-1 with TRBJ1-2; the D gene is possibly TRBD1 (6 bases). The CDR3 loop spans 16 amino acids. The V end lost 5 bases, the J end lost 3 bases, and 18 bases lay between the germline ends. CDR1 KGHDR and CDR2 SFDVKD come from the germline V gene. The CDR3 reads CATSGPRGSSDYGYTF. In DNA form, the CDR3 reads TGTGCCACCAGTGGCCCGAGGGGGTCATCGGACTATGGCTACACCTTC.